The following is a TCR beta chain sequence with its context. Its target is unknown. It was with 60 Vbeta and 13 Jbeta primers that the PCR ran. TCRdb's table, derived via immunoSEQ multiplex PCR, lists solely in-frame clones and lacks some. The data hold 120,000 or so clones, with around 80% observed a single time. The record originates from a study of cytomegalovirus exposure and HLA in healthy donors. On the study more broadly: From donors who were HLA-typed, an early data release held 81 million or so unique TCRs. Study outcomes and limitations: In vitro testing confirmed three CMV-associated chains as specific for CMV antigens. Further analysis, carried out later, found HLA-associated TCR beta chains more clonally expanded than equally common other chains. Diagnosis of cytomegalovirus status made by the classifier reportedly showed high specificity and sensitivity.

The CDR3 covers 19 residues. Trimming cost V 6 bases and J 4 bases, with 28 bases left between them. Germline values: CDR1 ENHRY, CDR2 SYGVKD. Sequenced material: PBMCs. The TCR was taken from a woman aged 60 to 75 in good health and CMV-seropositive. This chain joins TRBV10-3 and TRBJ2-1, with D tentatively TRBD1 or TRBD2 (9 bases each). The CDR3, as DNA: TGTGCCATCAGGATGACAGGGGGGGAGGTAGCGGGAGCTTACAATGAGCAGTTCTTC. This codes for CAIRMTGGEVAGAYNEQFF.